Below are 29 T cell receptor beta chains sequenced from a single sample in a study of blood T cell repertoires in COVID-19. Assay: immunoSEQ multiplex PCR; the TCRdb copy retains only in-frame clones and omits some. Of 65,000 to 85,000 clones listed, around 86% are singletons. Sequencing input: peripheral blood. All receptors derive from a woman in her late teens or twenties with acute or convalescent COVID-19.

This CDR3 reads CASSEPTLSQETQYF. CDR3 coding DNA: TGTGCCAGCAGTGAGCCGACTTTGTCGCAAGAGACCCAGTACTTC. The rearrangement links TRBV6-1 to TRBJ2-5; the D is unclear. Per the germline V gene, CDR1 is MNHNS and CDR2 is SASEGT. The V and J ends lost 3 bases and 2 bases respectively, with 13 bases between them. The CDR3 covers 15 residues.

The CDR3 loop is CASSLGSGSYEQYF. DNA of the CDR3: TGCGCCAGCAGCTTAGGTAGCGGATCCTACGAGCAGTACTTC. J is TRBJ2-7 and V is TRBV5-1; tentatively, D is TRBD2 (6 bases). The CDR3 is 14 residues long. V lost 2 bases and J 1 base, leaving 10 bases between the germline ends. Per germline, CDR1 SGHRS and CDR2 YFSETQ.

The chain joins TRBV6-6 to TRBJ1-6; the match to TRBD1 covers 9 bases. The CDR3 covers 15 residues. Germline V gives CDR1 MNHNY, CDR2 SVGAGI (reference sequence). V lost 7 bases to trimming and J lost 8 bases; unmatched junction nucleotides: 9. The CDR3 protein is CASTNPGQGDSPLHF. DNA for the CDR3: TGTGCCAGCACGAACCCGGGACAGGGCGATTCACCCCTCCACTTT.

The chain carries TRBV14 and TRBJ2-2, with 11 bases fitting TRBD2. Germline V lookup: CDR1 SGHDN, CDR2 FVKESK. The trim removed 4 bases at V and 3 bases at J, leaving 4 bases unmatched. The length of the CDR3 is 16 residues. The CDR3 here is CASSLGTSGYTGELFF. DNA of the CDR3: TGTGCCAGCAGCCTCGGGACTAGCGGCTACACCGGGGAGCTGTTTTTT.

This chain uses TRBV5-1 with TRBJ1-1; D perhaps matches TRBD1 (6 bases). This CDR3 is 17 amino acids long. Looked up from germline, CDR1 is SGHRS and CDR2 is YFSETQ. The V and J ends lost 4 bases and 5 bases respectively, with 24 bases between them. The CDR3 coding sequence is TGCGCCAGCAGCCCATTCCGGGGGGCGGTTTATGGGACTGAAGCTTTCTTT. Its protein is CASSPFRGAVYGTEAFF.

The chain employs TRBV5-1 and TRBJ2-6, with a weak D call TRBD1 (6 bases). The CDR3 loop spans 18 amino acids. Looked up from germline, CDR1 is SGHRS and CDR2 is YFSETQ. Trimming took off 4 bases at V and 1 base at J, with 18 bases between the two ends. The CDR3 DNA reads TGCGCCAGCAGCCTTAGAGGACAGTACTCATCTGGGGCCAACGTCCTGACTTTC. As protein: CASSLRGQYSSGANVLTF.

The chain employs TRBV4-3 and TRBJ1-4; TRBD1 is a possible D gene (5 bases). The germline V and J ends were trimmed by 1 base and 0 bases, with 9 bases remaining between them. CDR1 is LGHNA and CDR2 is YSLEER in the germline V gene. The CDR3 covers 16 residues. CDR3 DNA: TGCGCCAGCAGCCAAGTTGGAGGGGCAACTAATGAAAAACTGTTTTTT. Its protein product is CASSQVGGATNEKLFF.

The V and J genes are TRBV6-5 and TRBJ1-1; D is unresolved. V lost 2 bases and J 1 base, leaving 5 bases between the germline ends. Germline V gene data show CDR1 as MNHEY and CDR2 as SVGAGI. The CDR3 extends over 13 amino acids. The CDR3 DNA sequence: TGTGCCAGCAGTTACGCAGGGAACACTGAAGCTTTCTTT. Its translation: CASSYAGNTEAFF.

The CDR3 reads CASTDRLGNTEAFF. The CDR3 DNA reads as TGCGCCAGTACGGACAGGCTGGGGAACACTGAAGCTTTCTTT. This chain links TRBV10-2 with TRBJ1-1; 7 positions agree with TRBD1. V dropped 9 bases and J dropped 1; count of bases not matched to a gene: 8. Looked up from germline, CDR1 is WSHSY and CDR2 is SAAADI. The CDR3 loop spans 14 amino acids.

This clone showed up just once. The genes are TRBV6-5 and TRBJ1-2; no clear D. The germline V and J ends were trimmed by 5 bases and 8 bases, with 12 bases remaining between them. Germline V gene lookup returns CDR1 MNHEY and CDR2 SVGAGI. The CDR3 extends over 12 amino acids. This chain's CDR3 is CASSLNEEGYTF. The CDR3 DNA sequence: TGTGCCAGCAGTCTGAATGAGGAGGGCTACACCTTC.

The CDR3 nucleotides are TGTGCCAGCAGTCCCGAGTCAGGGTATGGCTACACCTTC. This gives the protein CASSPESGYGYTF. This chain uses TRBV28 with TRBJ1-2; a possible D gene is TRBD1 (5 bases). CDR1 and CDR2 (germline): MDHEN, SYDVKM. Trimming removed 5 bases at V and 5 bases at J, with 12 bases between. The CDR3 is 13 amino acids.

The table lists this clone with a count of one. The chain carries TRBV6-5 and TRBJ2-2; the match to TRBD2 covers 7 bases. The CDR3 has 12 residues. V gave up 6 bases and J gave up 5 bases; unmatched junction bases: 0. The germline V gene encodes CDR1 MNHEY and CDR2 SVGAGI. The CDR3 DNA sequence: TGTGCCAGCAGGGGAGGGACCGGGGAGCTGTTTTTT. Protein: CASRGGTGELFF.

The chain couples TRBV19 to TRBJ2-2, with TRBD2 as a possible D gene (5 bases). V was clipped by 4 bases and J by 0 bases, with 9 bases between them. Germline V gene sequence: CDR1 LNHDA, CDR2 SQIVND (reference sequence). This CDR3 has 15 residues. The CDR3 DNA is TGTGCCAGTAGTAAGGACTGCGCGAACACCGGGGAGCTGTTTTTT. Protein product: CASSKDCANTGELFF.

This chain uses TRBV20-1 with TRBJ2-5; 9 nucleotides align to TRBD1. Germline V gene data show CDR1 as DFQATT and CDR2 as SNEGSKA (reference sequence). The CDR3 is made up of 14 amino acids. The ends lost 4 bases at V and 4 bases at J; junction bases unmatched: 7. The CDR3 DNA is TGCAGTGCTATTGAGGACAGGGGACGAGAGACCCAGTACTTC. Translating gives CSAIEDRGRETQYF.

This clone was observed a single time. The gene calls are TRBV11-2 and TRBJ2-5; D gene uncertain. CDR3 size: 12 residues. CDR1 is SGHAT, CDR2 FQNNGV, per germline. Deletions cut 5 bases from V and 9 bases from J, with 13 bases between. CDR3 bases: TGTGCCAGCAGCGACACATTTTCGCCCCAGTACTTC. Residues: CASSDTFSPQYF.

The chain couples TRBV21-1 to TRBJ2-5; the D call in the table, TRBD2, was not verified against the DNA. TRBV21-1 is termed a pseudogene. The CDR3 covers 19 residues. The CDR3 bases are TGTGCCAGCAGCCCGGGGGGCGGGCTAGCAGGGACCAACCAAGAGACCCAGTACTTC. Translation gives CASSPGGGLAGTNQETQYF.

This clone was observed once. The chain recombines TRBV4-3 with TRBJ2-1, with D tentatively TRBD1 (5 bases). V shed 1 base and J shed 12 bases, with 13 bases lying between them. CDR3 size: 13 residues. Germline lookup yields CDR1 LGHNA and CDR2 YSLEER. CDR3 in amino acids: CASSQVVSQGQFF. The DNA of the CDR3 is TGCGCCAGCAGCCAAGTGGTATCCCAGGGGCAGTTCTTC.

The V and J genes are TRBV10-3 and TRBJ2-7, with D maybe TRBD2 (6 bases). The CDR3 spans 15 residues. V lost 1 base and J 1 base, leaving 11 bases between the germline ends. Germline V gives CDR1 ENHRY, CDR2 SYGVKD. The CDR3 sequence is CAISEWQAGSYEQYF. In DNA form, the CDR3 reads TGTGCCATCAGTGAGTGGCAGGCGGGATCCTACGAGCAGTACTTC.

V gene TRBV6-5 combines with J gene TRBJ2-1; TRBD1 matches at 7 bases. There are 15 residues in the CDR3. V lost 4 bases, J lost 3 bases, and 6 bases stayed unmatched. Germline lookup yields CDR1 MNHEY and CDR2 SVGAGI. CDR3 residues: CASSLGDRIYNEQFF. CDR3 nucleotides: TGTGCCAGCAGTTTAGGGGACAGAATCTACAATGAGCAGTTCTTC.

V and J are TRBV5-5 and TRBJ1-1; tentative D call: TRBD1 (6 bases). Germline loops: CDR1 SGHKS, CDR2 YYEKEE (reference sequence). CDR3 length: 16 residues. V lost 4 bases and J lost 0, with 16 bases in between. The CDR3 reads CASSAPNRAMNTEAFF. CDR3 DNA: TGTGCCAGCAGCGCTCCCAACAGGGCAATGAACACTGAAGCTTTCTTT.

The V call is TRBV7-9, the J call TRBJ1-1; the D gene is possibly TRBD1 (6 bases). Germline CDR1 reads SEHNR; CDR2 reads FQNEAQ (reference sequence). The CDR3 loop spans 13 amino acids. V was cut by 5 bases and J by 8 bases, with 15 bases left in between. CDR3 in DNA: TGTGCCAGCAGCCCGCCGGGGGGGGCCGAAGCTTTCTTT. Translating it yields CASSPPGGAEAFF.

This chain links TRBV4-2 with TRBJ2-1; TRBD2 matches at 12 bases. The CDR3 sequence is 17 residues long. Germline loops: CDR1 LGHNA, CDR2 YNFKEQ. V gave up 1 base and J gave up 8 bases; unmatched junction bases: 9. In DNA form, the CDR3 reads TGTGCCAGCAGCCAAGCAACTAGCGGGGGGCCGGGGGATGAGCAGTTCTTC. Translated: CASSQATSGGPGDEQFF.

The chain employs TRBV6-5 and TRBJ1-1; no definite D call. The length of the CDR3 is 14 residues. CDR1 is MNHEY, CDR2 SVGAGI, per germline. The V end was cut by 6 bases, the J end by 1 base, with 12 bases between. This CDR3 is CASRHTTENTEAFF. The CDR3 region has the DNA TGTGCCAGCAGACACACTACGGAGAACACTGAAGCTTTCTTT.

In DNA form, the CDR3 reads TGTGCCAGCAGCTTGGTAGCGGGGGACACAGATACGCAGTATTTT. Its protein product is CASSLVAGDTDTQYF. The chain carries TRBV5-6 and TRBJ2-3; 9 positions agree with TRBD2. Germline CDR1 reads SGHDT; CDR2 reads YYEEEE. V shed 0 bases, J shed 2 bases, and the junction held 1 base outside the gene matches. The CDR3 has 15 amino acids.

The chain recombines TRBV6-4 with TRBJ1-2, with D perhaps TRBD1 (6 bases). V lost 6 bases, J lost 6 bases, and 20 bases lay in between. This CDR3 has 15 residues. Germline V gene lookup returns CDR1 MRHNA and CDR2 SNTAGT. CDR3 sequence: CASSPGDTPVHGYTF. DNA for the CDR3: TGTGCCAGCAGCCCTGGGGACACACCGGTTCATGGCTACACCTTC.

The V and J genes are TRBV27 and TRBJ2-1; 9 bases are shared with TRBD1. The CDR3 has 12 residues. The V segment lost 0 bases and the J segment 14 bases; nucleotides outside the gene matches: 2. In germline, CDR1 is MNHEY, CDR2 SMNVEV (reference sequence). CDR3 DNA: TGTGCCAGCAGTTTATCGACAGGGGGAAAGTTCTTC. It translates to CASSLSTGGKFF.

J is TRBJ2-7 and V is TRBV5-8; TRBD2 might be the D (5 bases). The CDR3 is 14 amino acids. Germline lookup yields CDR1 SGHTS and CDR2 YDEGEE. V lost 4 bases, J lost 0 bases, and 11 bases lay in between. The CDR3 DNA sequence: TGTGCCAGCAGCACCTATGGACTCTCCTACGAGCAGTACTTC. This sequence encodes CASSTYGLSYEQYF.

The chain employs TRBV5-4 and TRBJ1-2; perhaps TRBD1 as D (6 bases). This CDR3 region has 15 residues. V shed 4 bases and J shed 8 bases, with 21 bases lying between them. CDR1 is SGHNT and CDR2 is YYREEE in the germline V gene (reference sequence). This CDR3 reads CASSGGGGSRGGYTF. The CDR3 DNA reads as TGTGCCAGCAGCGGAGGTGGGGGCTCTCGTGGGGGCTACACCTTC.

V is TRBV19 and J is TRBJ1-1; no firm D call. The CDR3 consists of 15 residues. V shed 1 base and J shed 1 base, with 10 bases lying between them. Germline lookup yields CDR1 LNHDA and CDR2 SQIVND (reference sequence). The CDR3 region is CASSIVGSSNTEAFF. CDR3 sequence (DNA): TGTGCCAGTAGTATAGTTGGCTCCTCGAACACTGAAGCTTTCTTT.